This TCR beta chain was profiled in a study of blood T cell repertoires in COVID-19. Background on the study: The United States, Italy and Spain provided the acute and convalescent COVID-19 samples.

The CDR3 extends over 16 amino acids. CDR1 is DFQATT, CDR2 SNEGSKA, per germline (reference sequence). J gave up 0 bases and V 3 bases, and 7 bases lay outside the gene matches. Generated by immunoSEQ multiplex PCR, the TCRdb table keeps only in-frame clones and is missing some. The profile covers some 250,000 clones, with around 80% appearing a single time and roughly 9.4% taken by the ten largest. The sample consisted of peripheral blood. This rearrangement joins TRBV20-1 to TRBJ2-1; 8 bases map to TRBD2. This receptor was taken from a man aged 35-49 years with active or convalescent COVID-19. Here the CDR3 reads CSASPRGGPSYNEQFF. As DNA, the CDR3 is TGCAGTGCTAGTCCCCGGGGGGGTCCCTCCTACAATGAGCAGTTCTTC.